The next 12 T cell receptor beta chains were all read from a single sample in a study of blood T cell repertoires in COVID-19 (dated by TCRdb to the early 2020s). Receptor libraries were prepared by the immunoSEQ multiplex PCR assay. TCRdb's version of the immuneACCESS table is confined to in-frame rearrangements and falls short of the full clone set. An unresolved V gene accounts for under half of the shortfall where checked; the remainder is of unknown origin. The sample contains over 110,000 clones, approximately 80% of them found a single time. The ten most abundant clones make up under 4.5% of the sample. Sequenced material: PBMCs or T cells enriched from blood (not recorded which). These receptors originate from a man in his fifties or sixties in a cohort exposed to, infected with or recovered from COVID-19 (not recorded which).

The chain has TRBV6-2 or TRBV6-3 and TRBJ2-7; TRBD1 is a possible D gene (5 bases). Per the germline V gene, CDR1 is MNHEY and CDR2 is SVGEGT. The CDR3 loop spans 13 amino acids. The germline V and J ends were trimmed by 0 bases and 4 bases, with 7 bases remaining between them. The CDR3 DNA reads as TGTGCCAGCAGTTACTCCAGGGATTACGAGCAGTACTTC. The encoded protein is CASSYSRDYEQYF.

This chain uses TRBV18 with TRBJ1-6; D is unclear. Looked up from germline, CDR1 is KGHSH and CDR2 is LQKENI. The CDR3 is made up of 15 amino acids. V was clipped by 6 bases and J by 6 bases, with 15 bases between them. This chain's CDR3 is CASSRSVEVNSPLHF. In DNA form, the CDR3 reads TGTGCCAGCTCCCGATCGGTTGAAGTTAATTCACCCCTCCACTTT.

V and J are TRBV7-6 and TRBJ2-5; TRBD1 agrees at 8 bases. Germline assignment: CDR1 SGHVS and CDR2 FNYEAQ. The CDR3 contains 14 residues. V lost 4 bases to trimming and J lost 7 bases; unmatched junction nucleotides: 8. As DNA, the CDR3 is TGTGCCAGCAGCTCTCATCAGGGGGCAGCGACCCAGTACTTC. It yields the protein CASSSHQGAATQYF.

This chain uses TRBV7-2 with TRBJ1-1; possible D gene TRBD1, 5 bases. Germline values: CDR1 SGHTA, CDR2 FQGNSA. The CDR3 consists of 13 residues. The germline V and J ends were trimmed by 2 bases and 11 bases, with 15 bases remaining between them. This CDR3 is CASSLSEGRGAFF. In DNA, the CDR3 is TGTGCCAGCAGCTTAAGCGAGGGGCGGGGGGCTTTCTTT.

The CDR3 DNA reads TGTGCCAGCAGTTTCCCTAGCACAAACATTCAGTACTTC. Translation: CASSFPSTNIQYF. V is TRBV6-2 or TRBV6-3 and J is TRBJ2-4; perhaps TRBD2 as D (5 bases). V dropped 4 bases and J dropped 6 bases, with 10 bases sitting between them. This CDR3 has 13 residues. CDR1 and CDR2 (germline): MNHEY, SVGEGT.

The CDR3 region is CASSPFQGVYEQYF. The CDR3 coding sequence is TGTGCCAGCAGCCCGTTTCAGGGTGTCTACGAGCAGTACTTC. This chain joins TRBV14 and TRBJ2-7; D is perhaps TRBD1 (5 bases). V was cut by 4 bases and J by 3 bases, with 13 bases left in between. Germline V gene sequence: CDR1 SGHDN, CDR2 FVKESK. This CDR3 has 14 residues.

V is TRBV6-4 and J is TRBJ2-7, with D perhaps TRBD2 (6 bases). Germline V gene data show CDR1 as MRHNA and CDR2 as SNTAGT. The CDR3 length is 14 residues. V was trimmed by 7 bases and J by 7 bases, leaving 20 bases between them. DNA of the CDR3: TGTGCCAGCAACCTACCCGGGACTCCTAAAGAGCAGTACTTC. It yields the protein CASNLPGTPKEQYF.

The CDR3 DNA follows: TGTGCCAGCAGCTCCACTCGACTAGCGGGAGTTTCATTTGAGCAGTACTTC. Amino acids: CASSSTRLAGVSFEQYF. The V gene is TRBV28, the J gene TRBJ2-7; 12 bases align to TRBD2. V trimming: 6 bases; J trimming: 7 bases; junction bases outside the gene matches: 16. Germline CDR1 MDHEN, CDR2 SYDVKM. This CDR3 is 17 amino acids long.

This clone has just a few counts. This rearrangement joins TRBV5-1 to TRBJ2-4; TRBD2 aligns across 7 bases. Germline V CDR1 and CDR2: SGHRS, YFSETQ. V was clipped by 0 bases and J by 7 bases; unmatched bases: 4. The CDR3 length is 14 residues. CDR3 protein: CASSLDAGVNIQYF. CDR3 coding DNA: TGCGCCAGCAGCTTGGACGCGGGGGTGAACATTCAGTACTTC.

The rearrangement links TRBV19 to TRBJ2-7, with 8 bases that match TRBD2. V lost 3 bases to trimming and J lost 2 bases; unmatched junction nucleotides: 6. The length of the CDR3 is 15 residues. The germline V gene encodes CDR1 LNHDA and CDR2 SQIVND (reference sequence). CDR3 nucleotide sequence: TGTGCCAGTAGTATTAGGGCGGGAGGACCCTACGAGCAGTACTTC. It encodes CASSIRAGGPYEQYF.

The chain recombines TRBV3-1 (or the pseudogene TRBV3-2) with TRBJ2-5, with D perhaps matching TRBD1 (5 bases). From germline, CDR1 is LGHDT and CDR2 YNNKEL (reference sequence). V lost 2 bases, J lost 5 bases, and 18 bases lay in between. This CDR3 comprises 16 residues. DNA for the CDR3: TGTGCCAGCAGCCAATATGTGGAAGGGGATTGGGAGACCCAGTACTTC. Translation: CASSQYVEGDWETQYF.

This chain uses TRBV12-5 with TRBJ2-5; 11 nucleotides match TRBD1. This CDR3 has 17 residues. In germline, CDR1 is LGHNT, CDR2 FRNRAP. J lost 5 bases, V lost 2 bases, and 10 bases had no gene match. The CDR3 DNA is TGTGCTAGTGGTTTGTTCCCGCCGGGACAGGGGGACGAGACCCAGTACTTC. It specifies CASGLFPPGQGDETQYF.